This T cell receptor (beta chain) stems from a study of regulatory T cells in long-lasting Graves disease. Time point given: newly diagnosed GD, antithyroid drugs for less than 3 months. Construction of the TCR library relied on RNA isolated from PBMCs. Doctors identified Graves' disease using the American Thyroid Association guidelines. Broader study findings: When disease was persistent, TRBV28, TRBJ1-2 and TRBJ2-5 were the favored segments.

Libraries of TCR beta came from iRepertoire HTBI primers plus Arm-PCR of CDR3 regions. TCRdb re-derived calls from the multiplex PCR reads in MiXCR, one entry per CDR3 protein. Seen here are 200,000 to 250,000 distinct CDR3 sequences, 20% to 25% observed once, and the top ten hold more than 11%. This clonotype was recorded many times. The antigen is not known. The junction had 3 bases not matched to a gene; V was cut back by 5 bases and J by 6 bases. CDR1 and CDR2 from the germline V gene are SEHNR and FQNEAQ (reference sequence). The CDR3 totals 12 residues. The sequencing here drew on peripheral blood mononuclear cells (PBMCs), taken at new diagnosis, from a patient treated with antithyroid drugs. The TCR sequence derives from a female donor with Graves disease. The chain links TRBV7-9 to TRBJ1-1; the match to TRBD1 covers 7 bases. This CDR3 is CASSRGGPEAFF. The CDR3 coding sequence is TGTGCCAGCAGCCGAGGGGGCCCTGAAGCTTTCTTT.